What follows are 9 T cell receptor beta chains derived from one specimen sequenced in a study of T cells in tumors after PD-1 blockade. TCRdb's copy holds only in-frame clones and misses some; the assay was immunoSEQ multiplex PCR. The table includes 11,000 or so clones, about 63% detected once. Sequenced here: tumor tissue, sampled before anti-PD-1 treatment. These receptors all stem from a human donor with basal cell carcinoma.

This clone was observed a handful of times. This sequence joins TRBV28 and TRBJ1-2; D not certain. Germline V CDR1 and CDR2: MDHEN, SYDVKM. The CDR3 covers 16 residues. V gave up 4 bases and J gave up 3 bases, with 18 bases separating them. CDR3 in DNA: TGTGCCAGCAGTTCTCCTCTCGGCGCCCGCGACTATGGCTACACCTTC. This encodes CASSSPLGARDYGYTF.

In its sample, this clone was seen a few times. The chain recombines TRBV5-1 with TRBJ1-6; maybe TRBD1 (5 bases). Deletions cut 3 bases from V and 7 bases from J, with 14 bases between. This CDR3 spans 15 amino acids. Germline values: CDR1 SGHRS, CDR2 YFSETQ. The CDR3 is CASSSWQGGNSPLHF. The CDR3 nucleotides are TGCGCCAGCAGCTCATGGCAGGGAGGGAATTCACCCCTCCACTTT.

This clone has a handful of counts. The chain has TRBV5-1 and TRBJ2-1, with D unclear. The CDR3 consists of 11 residues. Germline-derived CDR1 and CDR2 are SGHRS and YFSETQ. V gave up 1 base and J gave up 11 bases, with 7 bases separating them. The CDR3 bases are TGCGCCAGCAGCTTGATGGAGCAGCAGTTCTTC. This gives the protein CASSLMEQQFF.

The genes are TRBV19 and TRBJ1-5; D not resolved. This CDR3 region has 13 residues. V lost 5 bases, J lost 7 bases, and 12 bases lay in between. CDR1 is LNHDA, CDR2 SQIVND, per germline (reference sequence). CDR3 coding DNA: TGTGCCAGTAGTGAAGTCAAGGGCCAGCCCCAGCATTTT. This codes for CASSEVKGQPQHF.

This clone was observed a handful of times. The genes are TRBV2 and TRBJ2-2; the D call may be TRBD1 or TRBD2 (5 bases each). From germline, CDR1 is SNHLY and CDR2 FYNNEI. With 7 bases removed from V and 4 bases from J, the gap between germline ends came to 19 bases. This CDR3 is 16 amino acids long. This CDR3 reads CASKSRGQGLTGELFF. In nucleotides, the CDR3 is TGTGCCAGCAAGTCCCGCGGGCAGGGCCTCACCGGGGAGCTGTTTTTT.

The chain carries TRBV4-1 and TRBJ2-6; 7 bases map to TRBD1. CDR1 is MGHRA and CDR2 is YSYEKL in the germline V gene. CDR3 length: 20 amino acids. V gave up 5 bases and J gave up 0 bases; unmatched junction bases: 16. This CDR3 reads CASSSTTIRQGSSGANVLTF. In nucleotides, the CDR3 is TGCGCCAGCAGCTCCACTACGATTCGACAGGGAAGCTCTGGGGCCAACGTCCTGACTTTC.

The chain recombines TRBV3-1 (or the pseudogene TRBV3-2) with TRBJ1-5, with D uncertain. Germline values: CDR1 LGHDT, CDR2 YNNKEL (reference sequence). The CDR3 extends over 15 amino acids. Trimming shortened V by 0 bases and J by 3 bases, and 9 bases separated the two germline ends. This chain's CDR3 is CASSQDLGSNQPQHF. CDR3 DNA: TGTGCCAGCAGCCAAGACCTAGGGTCCAATCAGCCCCAGCATTTT.

J is TRBJ1-1 and V is TRBV4-3, with unresolved D. CDR3 length: 18 residues. Germline CDR1 and CDR2: LGHNA and YSLEER. The V and J ends lost 1 base and 0 bases respectively, with 18 bases between them. The DNA for the CDR3 is TGCGCCAGCAGCCAAGCCGGGCTGACAAAGGGCTTGAACACTGAAGCTTTCTTT. Amino acids: CASSQAGLTKGLNTEAFF.

The chain is built from TRBV19 and TRBJ1-1; 10 nucleotides line up with TRBD1. V lost 6 bases to trimming and J lost 3 bases; unmatched junction nucleotides: 7. CDR1 is LNHDA, CDR2 SQIVND, per germline (reference sequence). The CDR3 spans 15 residues. For the CDR3, the DNA is TGTGCCAGTAGCCCGGACAGGGGGTTTTACACTGAAGCTTTCTTT. Residues: CASSPDRGFYTEAFF.